Following are 26 T cell receptor beta chains from one sample sequenced in a study of post-analysis software for immune sequencing data. The library was made from cDNA and included unique molecular identifiers. Using its own MiXCR run on the PCR reads, TCRdb lists one record per CDR3 protein. The sample contains roughly 540,000 distinct CDR3 sequences, 34% of which appear only once. No antigen is known for these receptors. Findings of the study overall: Relative to controls, patients had roughly five TRBV segments at higher frequency, with TRBV5-6, TRBV5-1 and TRBV20-1 among these.

The sample taken for sequencing was blood. All receptors come from a girl aged 2-17 years with multiple sclerosis.

This clonotype came up a few times. The chain has TRBV14 and TRBJ1-6; 8 nucleotides agree with TRBD1. CDR3 size: 18 residues. V was clipped by 2 bases and J by 0 bases; unmatched bases: 6. Per germline, CDR1 SGHDN and CDR2 FVKESK. In DNA form, the CDR3 reads TGTGCCAGCAGCCAAACCCGGACAGGGTTCTCCTATAATTCACCCCTCCACTTT. It codes for CASSQTRTGFSYNSPLHF.

This clonotype was seen repeatedly, ten times or more. This chain links TRBV5-1 with TRBJ2-3; perhaps TRBD2 as D (5 bases). This CDR3 contains 17 residues. The germline CDR1 and CDR2 sequences are SGHRS and YFSETQ. Trimming left V 2 bases short and J 5 bases short, with 21 bases between. CDR3 region: CASSLIGDTSIGDTQYF. The DNA for the CDR3 is TGCGCCAGCAGCTTAATCGGGGATACTTCAATTGGAGATACGCAGTATTTT. Looking up the rest from reference TRBV5-1 and TRBJ2-3 gives the full variable domain: KAGVTQTPRYLIKTRGQQVTLSCSPISGHRSVSWYQQTPGQGLQFLFEYFSETQRNKGNFPGRFSGRQFSNSRSEMNVSTLELGDSALYLCASSLIGDTSIGDTQYFGPGTRLTVL.

The rearrangement uses TRBV20-1 and TRBJ2-5; 10 bases fit TRBD2. V lost 4 bases and J lost 11; bases outside the gene matches: 16. CDR1 DFQATT and CDR2 SNEGSKA come from the germline V gene (reference sequence). The CDR3 loop spans 15 amino acids. The CDR3 here is CSATRGSGGANEQYF. DNA for the CDR3: TGCAGTGCTACCCGGGGCAGCGGGGGGGCGAATGAGCAGTACTTC.

The chain employs TRBV10-3 and TRBJ1-2; 11 bases line up with TRBD1. Germline loops: CDR1 ENHRY, CDR2 SYGVKD. The CDR3 runs 13 residues. With 6 bases clipped from V and 4 bases from J, the junction kept 1 base outside the gene matches. CDR3 residues: CAIRGQGGYGYTF. In DNA, the CDR3 is TGTGCCATCAGGGGACAGGGGGGCTATGGCTACACCTTC.

This clonotype was seen a few times. V usage is TRBV18 and J usage is TRBJ2-1, with 7 bases aligning to TRBD1. With 4 bases clipped from V and 3 bases from J, the junction kept 3 bases outside the gene matches. Per germline, CDR1 KGHSH and CDR2 LQKENI. The CDR3 is 14 amino acids. The CDR3 nucleotides read TGTGCCAGCTCACTCGGGACAGACTACAATGAGCAGTTCTTC. The encoded protein is CASSLGTDYNEQFF.

This clonotype showed up just a few times. This chain uses TRBV5-6 with TRBJ2-7; a possible D gene is TRBD1 (5 bases). The V end lost 4 bases, the J end lost 2 bases, and 13 bases lay between the germline ends. CDR3 size: 14 residues. Germline CDR1 and CDR2: SGHDT and YYEEEE. CDR3 sequence reads: CASSPTRDPYEQYF. The CDR3 DNA reads TGTGCCAGCAGCCCAACCAGGGATCCCTACGAGCAGTACTTC.

The CDR3 DNA reads as TGTGCCAGCAAGGGGGGAATGGAGCAGTACTTC. This gives the protein CASKGGMEQYF. The V and J genes are TRBV3-1 and TRBJ2-5, with D perhaps being TRBD1 or TRBD2 (6 bases each). The CDR3 spans 11 residues. Per the germline V gene, CDR1 is LGHDT and CDR2 is YNNKEL (reference sequence). The V and J ends lost 7 bases and 11 bases respectively, with 14 bases between them.

Remarks on this clonotype: One end of the junction does not line up with germline, which may come from a read error. J is TRBJ2-3 and V is TRBV9, with D possibly TRBD2 on 6 matching bases. Germline V gives CDR1 SGDLS, CDR2 YYNGEE. The CDR3 spans 18 residues. The CDR3 DNA follows: TGTGTCAGCAGCTCGCACCGGGACTTCACGGGCTTGTCAGATACGCAGTATTTT. It codes for CVSSSHRDFTGLSDTQYF. Using reference TRBV9 and TRBJ2-3 for the parts outside the CDR3, the full variable domain is DSGVTQTPKHLITATGQRVTLRCSPRSGDLSVYWYQQSLDQGLQFLIQYYNGEERAKGNILERFSAQQFPDLHSELNLSSLELGDSALYFCVSSSHRDFTGLSDTQYFGPGTRLTVL.

The chain joins TRBV6-1 to TRBJ2-1; D is tentatively TRBD1 or TRBD2 (5 bases each). This CDR3 contains 16 residues. Germline loops: CDR1 MNHNS, CDR2 SASEGT. V dropped 7 bases and J dropped 5 bases, with 21 bases sitting between them. CDR3 sequence: CASKEPGTGRHNEQFF. DNA of the CDR3: TGTGCCAGCAAAGAGCCCGGGACGGGACGCCACAATGAGCAGTTCTTC.

V and J are TRBV7-9 and TRBJ2-5, with TRBD2 matching 10 bases. Losses at the gene ends were 4 bases for V and 5 bases for J; bases not matched to a gene: 10. From germline, CDR1 is SEHNR and CDR2 FQNEAQ (reference sequence). The CDR3 has 16 residues. Here the CDR3 DNA reads TGTGCCAGCAGCTCCATATCACCAGCGGGGGGGGAGACCCAGTACTTC. It encodes CASSSISPAGGETQYF.

This chain joins TRBV4-1 and TRBJ2-4, with D unclear. The DNA matches TRBJ2-7 better at its end, which makes the J call doubtful. Germline V lookup: CDR1 MGHRA, CDR2 YSYEKL. CDR3 length: 15 amino acids. The CDR3 loop reads CASSPYSDGSYEQYF. In nucleotides, the CDR3 is TGCGCCAGCAGCCCCTACTCGGACGGTTCCTACGAGCAGTACTTC.

This clonotype appeared once. Its ends do not fully match the called genes, so a read error is possible. The chain employs TRBV4-1 and TRBJ2-1, with D tentatively TRBD1 (7 bases). This CDR3 is 16 amino acids long. From germline, CDR1 is MGHRA and CDR2 YSYEKL. CDR3 sequence (DNA): TGCGCCGGCAGCCAAGTAGGCAGGGGGGCTTACAATGAGCAGTTCTTC. Protein: CAGSQVGRGAYNEQFF.

This clonotype was counted a single time. J is TRBJ2-1 and V is TRBV29-1; D uncertain. Germline V gene data show CDR1 as SQVTM and CDR2 as ANQGSEA. The CDR3 runs to 13 residues. The germline V and J ends were trimmed by 6 bases and 7 bases, with 16 bases remaining between them. The CDR3 bases are TGCAGCGTACCGCTCGTCTACGGAAATGAGCAGTTCTTC. Amino acids: CSVPLVYGNEQFF.

The chain employs TRBV6-1 and TRBJ1-2; no clear D. The V gene's germline CDR1 is MNHNS and CDR2 SASEGT. This CDR3 region has 12 residues. Trimming took off 7 bases at V and 5 bases at J, with 11 bases between the two ends. CDR3 in amino acids: CASKESSYGYTF. As DNA, the CDR3 is TGTGCCAGCAAAGAATCCAGTTATGGCTACACCTTC.

This clonotype came up a few times. The chain joins TRBV12-3 or TRBV12-4 to TRBJ2-7; a possible D gene is TRBD1 (6 bases). CDR3 size: 15 residues. V shed 3 bases and J shed 4 bases, with 16 bases lying between them. CDR3 in DNA: TGTGCCAGCAGTTTGGCGTTGGGGACAAATTACGAGCAGTACTTC. Its protein product is CASSLALGTNYEQYF.

Remarks on this clonotype: A much bigger clone sits one base away, suggesting this may be a read error. The gene calls are TRBV5-1 and TRBJ1-2; D not certain. The V gene's germline CDR1 is SGHRS and CDR2 YFSETQ. The CDR3 is made up of 12 amino acids. CDR3 loop: CVSRRENYGYTF. The CDR3 nucleotides are TGCGTCAGCAGGAGGGAAAACTATGGCTACACCTTC.

This clonotype was counted a few times. The chain couples TRBV20-1 to TRBJ1-2, with D perhaps TRBD1 (5 bases). Germline V CDR1 and CDR2: DFQATT, SNEGSKA (reference sequence). The CDR3 sequence is 15 residues long. The ends were cut back, 4 bases at V and 4 bases at J, with 19 bases in the middle. CDR3 coding DNA: TGCAGTGCTAAATGGATACAGACAGTGGGCTATGGCTACACCTTC. Translation gives CSAKWIQTVGYGYTF.

At least ten counts were recorded for this clonotype. The chain recombines TRBV15 with TRBJ1-6, with D possibly matching TRBD1 (5 bases). The length of the CDR3 is 17 residues. With 0 bases removed from V and 0 bases from J, the gap between germline ends came to 9 bases. The germline V gene encodes CDR1 LNHNV and CDR2 YYDKDF (reference sequence). CDR3 sequence (DNA): TGTGCCACCAGCAGAGATGGGGCTAGCTCCTATAATTCACCCCTCCACTTT. Translated, it gives CATSRDGASSYNSPLHF. Using reference TRBV15 and TRBJ1-6 for the parts outside the CDR3, the full variable domain is DAMVIQNPRYQVTQFGKPVTLSCSQTLNHNVMYWYQQKSSQAPKLLFHYYDKDFNNEADTPDNFQSRRPNTSFCFLDIRSPGLGDTAMYLCATSRDGASSYNSPLHFGNGTRLTVT.

This clonotype was seen more than once but under ten times. The J gene is TRBJ2-5, the V gene TRBV11-2, with no clear D. V shed 0 bases and J shed 2 bases, with 13 bases lying between them. Looked up from germline, CDR1 is SGHAT and CDR2 is FQNNGV. CDR3 length: 16 residues. The CDR3 reads CASSLDFARPQETQYF. Written as DNA, the CDR3 is TGTGCCAGCAGCTTAGACTTTGCGAGGCCACAAGAGACCCAGTACTTC.

This clonotype was detected only a few times. The chain combines TRBV7-8 with TRBJ1-2; the D is unclear. The CDR3 loop spans 16 amino acids. Trimming removed 2 bases from V and 0 bases from J, with 13 bases in between. The germline gives CDR1 SGHVS, CDR2 FQNEAQ. CDR3 sequence reads: CASSLTRHLANYGYTF. The CDR3 bases are TGTGCCAGCAGCTTAACCCGACACTTAGCTAACTATGGCTACACCTTC.

The chain carries TRBV11-2 and TRBJ1-2; D is ambiguous. The CDR3 has 13 amino acids. V was trimmed by 2 bases and J by 3 bases, leaving 7 bases between them. CDR1 and CDR2 (germline): SGHAT, FQNNGV. This CDR3 is CASSLYGDYGYTF. The DNA of the CDR3 is TGTGCCAGCAGCTTATACGGGGACTATGGCTACACCTTC.

The V call is TRBV12-3 or TRBV12-4, the J call TRBJ1-1; D ambiguous. CDR3 length equals 15 residues. V dropped 6 bases and J dropped 1 base, with 15 bases sitting between them. The chain's CDR3 is CASRAFDGQNTEAFF. The CDR3 bases are TGTGCCAGCAGGGCCTTTGACGGGCAGAACACTGAAGCTTTCTTT.

The V gene is TRBV7-3, the J gene TRBJ2-1; 9 bases match TRBD2. V lost 5 bases, J lost 3 bases, and 5 bases stayed unmatched. The CDR3 runs to 15 residues. Germline V gene lookup returns CDR1 SGHTA and CDR2 FQGTGA. CDR3 bases: TGTGCCAGCAGCCCGGGACTAGCTAACTACAATGAGCAGTTCTTC. As protein: CASSPGLANYNEQFF.

The sample holds a few counts of this clonotype. The CDR3 nucleotides read TGTGCCAGCAGTTTATCGTCGGCGGGCTACTACGAGCAGTACTTC. This gives the protein CASSLSSAGYYEQYF. V gene TRBV27 combines with J gene TRBJ2-7, with D possibly matching TRBD2 (5 bases). Germline CDR1 and CDR2: MNHEY and SMNVEV (reference sequence). This CDR3 has 15 residues. V lost 0 bases to trimming and J lost 3 bases, with 12 bases between them.

V usage is TRBV7-2 and J usage is TRBJ2-5; D unclear. The CDR3 is 11 residues long. Germline CDR1 is SGHTA and CDR2 is FQGNSA. The germline V and J ends were trimmed by 4 bases and 6 bases, with 6 bases remaining between them. This CDR3 reads CASSSLKTQYF. CDR3 DNA: TGTGCCAGCAGCTCCTTGAAGACCCAGTACTTC.

The chain is built from TRBV3-1 and TRBJ2-1; either TRBD1 or TRBD2 may fit D (5 bases each). The CDR3 totals 16 residues. Germline CDR1 reads LGHDT; CDR2 reads YNNKEL (reference sequence). Trimming removed 4 bases at V and 7 bases at J, with 20 bases between. CDR3 sequence (DNA): TGTGCCAGCAGCCCCTTACACGGGACCACCCGTAATGAGCAGTTCTTC. Translated, it gives CASSPLHGTTRNEQFF.